One and the same sample provided the 22 T cell receptor beta chains below, sequenced in a study of cytomegalovirus exposure and HLA in healthy donors (dated by TCRdb to between 2016 and 2019). Library preparation employed the immunoSEQ multiplex PCR assay. A mixture of 60 forward primers for TCR Vbeta segments and 13 reverse primers for TCR Jbeta segments was used in the multiplex PCR. As stored in TCRdb, this immuneACCESS dataset retains in-frame rearrangements with V and J assigned. A fraction of the clones does not appear; measured against another copy, unresolved V genes explain less than half of the discrepancy, and the remainder lacks a known reason. The sample table contains 83,000 or so clones; only one count was recorded for 80% to 90% of them. Of the sample, under 2% falls within the top ten clones. What was sequenced was PBMCs. These receptors originate from a woman aged 30 to 39 in good health and CMV-seronegative.

The J gene is TRBJ2-7, the V gene TRBV15; D perhaps matches TRBD1 (5 bases). This CDR3 is 17 amino acids long. From germline, CDR1 is LNHNV and CDR2 YYDKDF (reference sequence). Trimming pared 3 bases from V and 0 bases from J, leaving 18 bases between. The CDR3 DNA reads TGTGCCACCAGCAGTGAGCTCCCCCAGACAGTCTCCTACGAGCAGTACTTC. Its protein product is CATSSELPQTVSYEQYF. The full variable domain, in which reference TRBV15 and TRBJ2-7 provide the parts outside the CDR3, is DAMVIQNPRYQVTQFGKPVTLSCSQTLNHNVMYWYQQKSSQAPKLLFHYYDKDFNNEADTPDNFQSRRPNTSFCFLDIRSPGLGDTAMYLCATSSELPQTVSYEQYFGPGTRLTVT.

The chain carries TRBV19 and TRBJ1-2; D not resolved. The germline V gene has CDR1 LNHDA and CDR2 SQIVND (reference sequence). The CDR3 length is 13 residues. Trimming shortened V by 3 bases and J by 8 bases, and 13 bases separated the two germline ends. In DNA, the CDR3 is TGTGCCAGTAGTATTAGTGGAGTCGGCGGCTACACCTTC. Translated: CASSISGVGGYTF. The full variable domain, in which reference TRBV19 and TRBJ1-2 provide the parts outside the CDR3, is DGGITQSPKYLFRKEGQNVTLSCEQNLNHDAMYWYRQDPGQGLRLIYYSQIVNDFQKGDIAEGYSVSREKKESFPLTVTSAQKNPTAFYLCASSISGVGGYTFGSGTRLTVV.

The genes are TRBV7-6 and TRBJ2-7, with D possibly being TRBD2 (5 bases). V dropped 0 bases and J dropped 3 bases, with 9 bases sitting between them. In germline, CDR1 is SGHVS, CDR2 FNYEAQ. The CDR3 has 14 amino acids. DNA for the CDR3: TGTGCCAGCAGCTTAGCGCAACTAGGCTACGAGCAGTACTTC. Encoded protein: CASSLAQLGYEQYF.

The chain employs TRBV28 and TRBJ1-6; D not resolved. The CDR3 spans 14 residues. Germline CDR1 reads MDHEN; CDR2 reads SYDVKM. V gave up 3 bases and J gave up 8 bases, with 11 bases separating them. The CDR3 reads CASSFRQAYSPLHF. The CDR3 DNA reads TGTGCCAGCAGTTTTCGGCAGGCCTATTCACCCCTCCACTTT. Looking up the rest from reference TRBV28 and TRBJ1-6 gives the full variable domain: DVKVTQSSRYLVKRTGEKVFLECVQDMDHENMFWYRQDPGLGLRLIYFSYDVKMKEKGDIPEGYSVSREKKERFSLILESASTNQTSMYLCASSFRQAYSPLHFGNGTRLTVT.

V and J are TRBV28 and TRBJ1-1; D possibly corresponds to TRBD1 (5 bases). This CDR3 spans 16 amino acids. The V end was cut by 6 bases, the J end by 1 base, with 18 bases between. Germline CDR1 and CDR2: MDHEN and SYDVKM. The CDR3 loop is CASSLGGFGENTEAFF. Here the CDR3 DNA reads TGTGCCAGCAGCCTGGGGGGGTTTGGGGAGAACACTGAAGCTTTCTTT.

The sample holds a few counts of this clone. This chain joins TRBV5-4 and TRBJ2-1, with D maybe TRBD2 (5 bases). The germline gives CDR1 SGHNT, CDR2 YYREEE (reference sequence). The CDR3 has 16 amino acids. V was shortened by 3 bases and J by 2 bases, with 15 bases between the two germline ends. CDR3 region: CASSSSRGSTYNEQFF. The CDR3 region has the DNA TGTGCCAGCAGCTCCTCTCGAGGGTCTACCTACAATGAGCAGTTCTTC.

This clone has more than one count but fewer than ten. The genes are TRBV2 and TRBJ1-1, with D possibly being TRBD1 (5 bases). This CDR3 is 14 amino acids long. V lost 7 bases, J lost 2 bases, and 14 bases lay in between. The germline V gene has CDR1 SNHLY and CDR2 FYNNEI. In nucleotides, the CDR3 is TGTGCCAGCACCGAGCTAGGGGAAAACACTGAAGCTTTCTTT. Amino acids: CASTELGENTEAFF.

This chain uses TRBV28 with TRBJ1-1; D may be TRBD1 (5 bases). The germline CDR1 and CDR2 sequences are MDHEN and SYDVKM. The CDR3 contains 15 residues. V lost 4 bases to trimming and J lost 1 base, with 13 bases between them. The DNA of the CDR3 is TGTGCCAGCAGTTGGCAAGGGGCCCCGAACACTGAAGCTTTCTTT. It translates to CASSWQGAPNTEAFF.

A few counts support this clone. The chain combines TRBV7-2 with TRBJ2-6; a possible D gene is TRBD1 (5 bases). Germline CDR1 SGHTA, CDR2 FQGNSA. The CDR3 consists of 16 residues. Trimming removed 6 bases from V and 6 bases from J, with 18 bases in between. In DNA, the CDR3 is TGTGCCAGCAGTTTCCTAGGGGTGAGTGAGGCCAACGTCCTGACTTTC. This codes for CASSFLGVSEANVLTF.

This sequence joins TRBV5-1 and TRBJ2-5, with D perhaps TRBD2 (5 bases). The CDR3 contains 14 residues. Looked up from germline, CDR1 is SGHRS and CDR2 is YFSETQ. Trimming took off 0 bases at V and 5 bases at J, with 11 bases between the two ends. The CDR3 protein is CASSLVTGYETQYF. CDR3 nucleotides: TGCGCCAGCAGCTTGGTGACGGGGTATGAGACCCAGTACTTC. The entire variable domain, with the rest obtained from reference TRBV5-1 and TRBJ2-5, is as follows: KAGVTQTPRYLIKTRGQQVTLSCSPISGHRSVSWYQQTPGQGLQFLFEYFSETQRNKGNFPGRFSGRQFSNSRSEMNVSTLELGDSALYLCASSLVTGYETQYFGPGTRLLVL.

This sequence joins TRBV28 and TRBJ2-6, with unresolved D. The germline CDR1 and CDR2 sequences are MDHEN and SYDVKM. The V end lost 6 bases, the J end lost 1 base, and 10 bases lay between the germline ends. This CDR3 is 15 amino acids long. The CDR3 DNA reads TGTGCCAGCAGGCTCACTCATTCTGGGGCCAACGTCCTGACTTTC. This sequence encodes CASRLTHSGANVLTF.

The chain combines TRBV5-1 with TRBJ1-4, with 9 bases fitting TRBD1. The length of the CDR3 is 18 residues. Germline loops: CDR1 SGHRS, CDR2 YFSETQ. The trim removed 4 bases at V and 2 bases at J, leaving 12 bases unmatched. CDR3 loop: CASSSDRGARATNEKLFF. The CDR3 DNA reads TGCGCCAGCAGCAGCGACAGGGGGGCTAGGGCGACTAATGAAAAACTGTTTTTT. The full variable domain, in which reference TRBV5-1 and TRBJ1-4 provide the parts outside the CDR3, is KAGVTQTPRYLIKTRGQQVTLSCSPISGHRSVSWYQQTPGQGLQFLFEYFSETQRNKGNFPGRFSGRQFSNSRSEMNVSTLELGDSALYLCASSSDRGARATNEKLFFGSGTQLSVL.

This chain links TRBV19 with TRBJ2-2; D is possibly TRBD1 (6 bases). There are 14 residues in the CDR3. Trimming took 6 bases from V and 3 from J, leaving 11 bases between them. Germline V gene sequence: CDR1 LNHDA, CDR2 SQIVND (reference sequence). The CDR3 spells CASRQGWDTGELFF. Written as DNA, the CDR3 is TGTGCCAGTAGACAGGGTTGGGACACCGGGGAGCTGTTTTTT.

The chain uses TRBV10-3 and TRBJ1-3; D perhaps matches TRBD1 (6 bases). With 0 bases removed from V and 4 bases from J, the gap between germline ends came to 10 bases. This CDR3 region has 15 residues. Germline CDR1 ENHRY, CDR2 SYGVKD. CDR3 bases: TGTGCCATCAGTGAGTCCGGGGGGCCAGGAAACACCATATATTTT. Its translation: CAISESGGPGNTIYF.

The chain employs TRBV19 and TRBJ1-2; D is perhaps TRBD1 (5 bases). Germline V gene sequence: CDR1 LNHDA, CDR2 SQIVND (reference sequence). V was cut by 6 bases and J by 1 base, with 15 bases left in between. The CDR3 runs to 15 residues. CDR3 sequence reads: CASSDRDLINYGYTF. The DNA of the CDR3 is TGTGCCAGTAGCGACAGAGACCTGATTAACTATGGCTACACCTTC.

CDR3 sequence: CASSQIPGTGLLETQYF. The CDR3, as DNA: TGTGCCAGCAGCCAAATTCCTGGGACAGGGTTGTTAGAGACCCAGTACTTC. The chain recombines TRBV4-2 with TRBJ2-5; 9 nucleotides line up with TRBD1. This CDR3 has 17 amino acids. Trimming at V came to 2 bases and at J to 4 bases, leaving 11 bases not matched to a gene. CDR1 and CDR2 (germline): LGHNA, YNFKEQ.

This clone was picked up one time. This chain links TRBV5-1 with TRBJ1-4; D ambiguous. Looked up from germline, CDR1 is SGHRS and CDR2 is YFSETQ. The V end lost 4 bases, the J end lost 8 bases, and 15 bases lay between the germline ends. The CDR3 length is 14 residues. As DNA, the CDR3 is TGCGCCAGCAGCCCAAACTATGGTGGGGAAAAACTGTTTTTT. It codes for CASSPNYGGEKLFF.

The rearrangement joins TRBV7-6 to TRBJ1-4; D ambiguous. The CDR3 sequence is 18 residues long. The V and J ends lost 4 bases and 0 bases respectively, with 18 bases between them. CDR1 SGHVS and CDR2 FNYEAQ come from the germline V gene. The CDR3 reads CASSSRLGRETTNEKLFF. The CDR3, as DNA: TGTGCCAGCAGCTCACGACTTGGCAGAGAAACAACTAATGAAAAACTGTTTTTT.

The chain couples TRBV2 to TRBJ2-5; TRBD2 might be the D (7 bases). CDR3 length: 15 residues. Germline CDR1 reads SNHLY; CDR2 reads FYNNEI. Between the trimmed V and J ends, which lost 3 bases and 3 bases, there was a span of 14 bases. The CDR3 DNA sequence: TGTGCCAGCAGTGAGGCGGGGGCAGGGAAAGAGACCCAGTACTTC. Its protein product is CASSEAGAGKETQYF.

The chain couples TRBV11-2 to TRBJ1-3; possible D gene TRBD1, 5 bases. Germline V gene lookup returns CDR1 SGHAT and CDR2 FQNNGV. The CDR3 extends over 18 amino acids. V was cut by 1 base and J by 1 base, with 17 bases left in between. The CDR3 sequence: CASSLVSSGRRSGNTIYF. CDR3 bases: TGTGCCAGCAGCTTAGTGTCGTCAGGGAGGAGATCTGGAAACACCATATATTTT. Looking up the rest from reference TRBV11-2 and TRBJ1-3 gives the full variable domain: EAGVAQSPRYKIIEKRQSVAFWCNPISGHATLYWYQQILGQGPKLLIQFQNNGVVDDSQLPKDRFSAERLKGVDSTLKIQPAKLEDSAVYLCASSLVSSGRRSGNTIYFGEGSWLTVV.

V usage is TRBV28 and J usage is TRBJ2-1; 8 bases fit TRBD1. Germline V gives CDR1 MDHEN, CDR2 SYDVKM. J gave up 6 bases and V 5 bases, and 9 bases lay outside the gene matches. There are 15 residues in the CDR3. The CDR3 coding sequence is TGTGCCAGCAGTCTCCCCGGGACAGGCCCCAATGAGCAGTTCTTC. Its translation: CASSLPGTGPNEQFF. The full variable domain, in which reference TRBV28 and TRBJ2-1 provide the parts outside the CDR3, is DVKVTQSSRYLVKRTGEKVFLECVQDMDHENMFWYRQDPGLGLRLIYFSYDVKMKEKGDIPEGYSVSREKKERFSLILESASTNQTSMYLCASSLPGTGPNEQFFGPGTRLTVL.

CDR3 amino acids: CASSETGKETQYF. CDR3 nucleotide sequence: TGTGCCAGCAGTGAGACAGGGAAAGAGACCCAGTACTTC. The chain employs TRBV6-1 and TRBJ2-5; 7 nucleotides line up with TRBD1. Losses at the gene ends were 3 bases for V and 3 bases for J; bases not matched to a gene: 1. The germline V gene encodes CDR1 MNHNS and CDR2 SASEGT. The CDR3 has 13 residues.